The 17 T cell receptor beta chains below all came from one sample that was sequenced in a study of CD8+ T cells in alopecia areata. Extraction and reverse transcription of RNA yielded cDNA as the sequencing template. Sequenced by immunoSEQ multiplex PCR; TCRdb stores in-frame clones only, minus some. Altogether around 160,000 clones are present, roughly 50% being singletons, with the ten largest covering about 6.3%. The sample consisted of CD4+ T cells sorted from blood. These receptor sequences come from a human donor with alopecia areata.

This clone was picked up one time. This rearrangement joins TRBV4-2 to TRBJ2-3; the D is unclear. Germline lookup yields CDR1 LGHNA and CDR2 YNFKEQ. This CDR3 is built from 17 residues. The ends were cut back, 1 base at V and 2 bases at J, with 16 bases in the middle. CDR3 region: CASSQGDKNPLTDTQYF. The CDR3 DNA sequence: TGTGCCAGCAGCCAAGGCGATAAGAACCCCCTCACAGATACGCAGTATTTT.

This clone showed up just once. CDR3 sequence reads: CASSLSFHTQYF. CDR3 coding DNA: TGTGCCAGCAGCTTATCATTCCACACGCAGTATTTT. The chain carries TRBV11-2 and TRBJ2-3; no definite D call. Trimming stripped 2 bases from V and 9 bases from J, with 9 bases between. The CDR3 contains 12 residues. Per germline, CDR1 SGHAT and CDR2 FQNNGV.

This rearrangement joins TRBV7-9 to TRBJ2-7; possible D gene TRBD1, 5 bases. Germline loops: CDR1 SEHNR, CDR2 FQNEAQ (reference sequence). Trimming pared 1 base from V and 7 bases from J, leaving 14 bases between. The CDR3 is 14 residues long. CDR3 protein: CASSLGISKGEQYF. CDR3 DNA: TGTGCCAGCAGCTTAGGGATCTCAAAGGGGGAGCAGTACTTC.

In this sample, this clone turned up a few times. The V and J genes are TRBV5-6 and TRBJ2-3, with 9 bases fitting TRBD2. CDR1 and CDR2 (germline): SGHDT, YYEEEE. J gave up 1 base and V 5 bases, and 5 bases lay outside the gene matches. This CDR3 spans 15 amino acids. As DNA, the CDR3 is TGTGCCAGCAGTTACCGGACTAGCGGCACAGATACGCAGTATTTT. Its protein product is CASSYRTSGTDTQYF.

The chain links TRBV6-6 to TRBJ2-7, with D unresolved. Germline V gene sequence: CDR1 MNHNY, CDR2 SVGAGI (reference sequence). Trimming took off 0 bases at V and 0 bases at J, with 9 bases between the two ends. This CDR3 is 15 amino acids long. CDR3 DNA: TGTGCCAGCAGTTACTCTCGGCAGAGCTCCTACGAGCAGTACTTC. It is translated as CASSYSRQSSYEQYF.

The genes are TRBV4-1 and TRBJ2-7; possibly TRBD1 for D (5 bases). Trimming cost V 4 bases and J 2 bases, with 12 bases left between them. CDR1 and CDR2 (germline): MGHRA, YSYEKL. The CDR3 totals 14 residues. The CDR3 spells CASSPDPGTYEQYF. CDR3 sequence (DNA): TGCGCCAGCAGCCCAGACCCAGGGACCTACGAGCAGTACTTC.

This chain uses TRBV2 with TRBJ2-1; D perhaps matches TRBD1 (5 bases). CDR1 is SNHLY, CDR2 FYNNEI, per germline. This CDR3 contains 14 residues. The germline V and J ends were trimmed by 1 base and 3 bases, with 7 bases remaining between them. The CDR3 DNA reads as TGTGCCAGCAGTGAAGTCCAGGGCTACAATGAGCAGTTCTTC. As protein: CASSEVQGYNEQFF. The entire variable domain, with the rest obtained from reference TRBV2 and TRBJ2-1, is as follows: EPEVTQTPSHQVTQMGQEVILRCVPISNHLYFYWYRQILGQKVEFLVSFYNNEISEKSEIFDDQFSVERPDGSNFTLKIRSTKLEDSAMYFCASSEVQGYNEQFFGPGTRLTVL.

The genes are TRBV18 and TRBJ2-2; no reliable D call. Germline V gene sequence: CDR1 KGHSH, CDR2 LQKENI. This CDR3 comprises 11 residues. The germline V and J ends were trimmed by 4 bases and 3 bases, with 0 bases remaining between them. This CDR3 reads CASSHTGELFF. The DNA for the CDR3 is TGTGCCAGCTCACACACCGGGGAGCTGTTTTTT.

This chain uses TRBV5-1 with TRBJ2-2; 9 bases agree with TRBD2. J was trimmed by 2 bases and V by 0 bases; bases with no gene match: 2. CDR3 length: 16 amino acids. Germline V lookup: CDR1 SGHRS, CDR2 YFSETQ. The CDR3 nucleotides are TGCGCCAGCAGCTTGGGACTAGCGGTTAACACCGGGGAGCTGTTTTTT. Its protein is CASSLGLAVNTGELFF.

The chain links TRBV5-1 to TRBJ2-1; tentative D call: TRBD2 (6 bases). The ends were cut back, 4 bases at V and 9 bases at J, with 14 bases in the middle. The CDR3 is 13 residues long. Germline V lookup: CDR1 SGHRS, CDR2 YFSETQ. The CDR3 protein is CASSPAGLGEQFF. The CDR3 nucleotides are TGCGCCAGCAGCCCGGCGGGGCTAGGTGAGCAGTTCTTC. Combining the CDR3 with reference TRBV5-1 and TRBJ2-1 gives the whole variable domain KAGVTQTPRYLIKTRGQQVTLSCSPISGHRSVSWYQQTPGQGLQFLFEYFSETQRNKGNFPGRFSGRQFSNSRSEMNVSTLELGDSALYLCASSPAGLGEQFFGPGTRLTVL.

This clone was seen a handful of times. The chain recombines TRBV29-1 with TRBJ1-1; no clear D gene. Trimming pared 0 bases from V and 5 bases from J, leaving 16 bases between. The germline V gene has CDR1 SQVTM and CDR2 ANQGSEA. This CDR3 comprises 15 residues. The chain's CDR3 is CSVEESLGGGTEAFF. The CDR3 DNA is TGCAGCGTTGAAGAATCTTTGGGTGGTGGTACTGAAGCTTTCTTT.

The rearrangement joins TRBV6-5 to TRBJ2-5, with D possibly matching TRBD1 (6 bases). Germline V gene sequence: CDR1 MNHEY, CDR2 SVGAGI. CDR3 size: 11 residues. Between the trimmed V and J ends, which lost 4 bases and 10 bases, there was a span of 10 bases. The CDR3 here is CASSSTGIQYF. The CDR3 DNA reads TGTGCCAGCAGTTCTACAGGGATCCAGTACTTC.

The rearrangement uses TRBV2 and TRBJ2-1, with 10 positions matching TRBD2. The CDR3 runs to 13 residues. Germline trimming cut 11 bases from V and 3 bases from J; bases unmatched to any gene: 4. Germline-derived CDR1 and CDR2 are SNHLY and FYNNEI. The CDR3 reads CARGLAFYNEQFF. CDR3 DNA: TGTGCCCGGGGACTAGCGTTCTACAATGAGCAGTTCTTC.

Details on this clone: The identical CDR3 is also encoded by other nucleotide sequences in the sample. The J gene is TRBJ1-1, the V gene TRBV29-1, with D tentatively TRBD1 (6 bases). The V end was cut by 4 bases, the J end by 4 bases, with 10 bases between. The CDR3 has 12 amino acids. Per germline, CDR1 SQVTM and CDR2 ANQGSEA. The CDR3 protein is CSVGGGGTEAFF. Written as DNA, the CDR3 is TGCAGCGTTGGGGGGGGCGGCACTGAAGCTTTCTTT. The complete variable domain, with remaining parts taken from reference TRBV29-1 and TRBJ1-1, reads SAVISQKPSRDICQRGTSLTIQCQVDSQVTMMFWYRQQPGQSLTLIATANQGSEATYESGFVIDKFPISRPNLTFSTLTVSNMSPEDSSIYLCSVGGGGTEAFFGQGTRLTVV.

This clone came up many times. The chain has TRBV14 and TRBJ2-7; D is perhaps TRBD2 (5 bases). The CDR3 is 13 amino acids. V shed 4 bases and J shed 3 bases, with 10 bases lying between them. Germline CDR1 and CDR2: SGHDN and FVKESK. Here the CDR3 reads CASSRSGLYEQYF. In DNA form, the CDR3 reads TGTGCCAGCAGCCGAAGCGGCCTCTACGAGCAGTACTTC.

The rearrangement uses TRBV7-9 and TRBJ1-1; D may be TRBD1 (5 bases). Per germline, CDR1 SEHNR and CDR2 FQNEAQ (reference sequence). V was pared by 5 bases and J by 6 bases, with 13 bases between. The CDR3 has 13 amino acids. CDR3 loop: CASSPWDGAEAFF. CDR3 coding DNA: TGTGCCAGCAGCCCTTGGGACGGCGCTGAAGCTTTCTTT.

The chain recombines TRBV15 with TRBJ2-1; D may be TRBD2 (6 bases). Deletions cut 4 bases from V and 3 bases from J, with 13 bases between. The CDR3 spans 15 residues. The germline V gene has CDR1 LNHNV and CDR2 YYDKDF (reference sequence). The CDR3 region has the DNA TGTGCCACCAGCAATATCGGGCGGGACTACAATGAGCAGTTCTTC. Encoded protein: CATSNIGRDYNEQFF.